This T cell receptor (beta chain) was sequenced for a study of cytomegalovirus exposure and HLA in healthy donors. At collection, donors were nominally healthy, but unrecorded immune exposures were probable. The PCR made use of 60 Vbeta and 13 Jbeta primers. Data came from immunoSEQ multiplex PCR; TCRdb stores just in-frame clones and leaves some out. Here the sample table reports about 190,000 clones. In the case of this clone: The antigen is undetermined.

Germline V gene sequence: CDR1 SGHAT, CDR2 FQNNGV. V gave up 5 bases and J gave up 5 bases, with 12 bases separating them. This CDR3 is 13 amino acids long. Study-wide points: Reported performance of the classifier showed diagnosis of cytomegalovirus status with high specificity and sensitivity. In a later analysis, a missense DCLRE1C variant was linked to TCR beta V- and J-gene trimming. Near-uniform donor sequencing depth was presumed by presence/absence analyses.

Sequencing was performed on PBMCs. The chain is built from TRBV11-2 and TRBJ2-5; a weak D match, TRBD2 (6 bases). The receptor comes from a woman in her thirties in good health and CMV-seropositive. In DNA, the CDR3 is TGTGCCAGCAGCGACCGGGACTGGGAGACCCAGTACTTC. This codes for CASSDRDWETQYF.